One sample yielded the 13 T cell receptor beta chains listed below, sequenced in a study of T cell clusters in autoimmune cytopenias. One tube held mixed TRB-A and TRB-B primer pools for touch-down PCR. TCRdb derives one entry per CDR3 protein from the multiplex PCR reads, leaving out DNA. The sample shows several thousand distinct CDR3 sequences, and 18% sits with its ten largest clones. TRB amplification used roughly 250 ng of peripheral blood genomic DNA. The sample was also reused in another study, on T cell repertoires in aging, cancer and after chemotherapy.

Sequencing input: peripheral blood. The receptors stem from a human donor in good health.

By frequency, this clonotype is medium-sized. The V and J genes are TRBV5-6 and TRBJ2-3. This CDR3 spans 16 amino acids. Germline V gene lookup returns CDR1 SGHDT and CDR2 YYEEEE. Here the CDR3 reads CASSLARLGITDTQYF.

By frequency, this clonotype is medium-sized (0.01 to 0.1%). The rearrangement uses TRBV12-3 or TRBV12-4 and TRBJ2-7. CDR3 length: 11 amino acids. The CDR3: CASRRAYEQYF.

This chain links TRBV6-2 or TRBV6-3 with TRBJ2-1; the D call from TCRdb, TRBD1, cannot be confirmed without DNA. There are 13 residues in the CDR3. Germline assignment: CDR1 MNHEY and CDR2 SVGEGT. CDR3 region: CASSPTGYSEQFF.

The V and J genes are TRBV24-1 and TRBJ1-5. CDR1 and CDR2 (germline): KGHDR, SFDVKD. The CDR3 has 13 residues. The CDR3: CATQGGSNQPQHF.

According to its frequency, this clonotype is medium-sized (0.01 to 0.1%). The genes are TRBV6-5 and TRBJ1-2; the D gene TCRdb calls, TRBD1, cannot be checked with no DNA. Germline CDR1 is MNHEY and CDR2 is SVGAGI. The CDR3 extends over 13 amino acids. CDR3 region: CASGLGQGDGYTF.

The gene calls are TRBV19 and TRBJ2-3; TCRdb returns TRBD2, unconfirmable since there is no DNA. The CDR3 length is 15 residues. Germline CDR1 LNHDA, CDR2 SQIVND (reference sequence). This chain's CDR3 is CASSLLASSTDTQYF.

The V call is TRBV30, the J call TRBJ1-2. The germline gives CDR1 GTSNPN, CDR2 SVGIG (reference sequence). The CDR3 sequence is 13 residues long. The CDR3 loop reads CAWTSSRNYGYTF. The entire variable domain, with the rest obtained from reference TRBV30 and TRBJ1-2, is as follows: SQTIHQWPATLVQPVGSPLSLECTVEGTSNPNLYWYRQAAGRGLQLLFYSVGIGQISSEVPQNLSASRPQDRQFILSSKKLLLSDSGFYLCAWTSSRNYGYTFGSGTRLTVV.

The chain employs TRBV19 and TRBJ1-5; checking the TCRdb D call of TRBD1 is not possible without DNA. The CDR3 is 16 residues long. Looked up from germline, CDR1 is LNHDA and CDR2 is SQIVND (reference sequence). The CDR3: CASSISPGRSDQPQHF.

This clonotype is deemed medium-sized by its frequency. The CDR3 sequence is CASNDRVGGPANYGYTF. The chain joins TRBV19 to TRBJ1-2. Germline-derived CDR1 and CDR2 are LNHDA and SQIVND (reference sequence). The CDR3 extends over 17 amino acids.

This rearrangement joins TRBV5-4 to TRBJ2-7. Germline assignment: CDR1 SGHNT and CDR2 YYREEE (reference sequence). The length of the CDR3 is 13 residues. CDR3 residues: CASSLGRIYEQYF.

Frequency places this clonotype as medium-sized. CDR3 region: CASRETGSGYTF. The J gene is TRBJ1-2, the V gene TRBV27; TCRdb lists TRBD1, though no DNA is available to test this call. The CDR3 consists of 12 residues. Germline V CDR1 and CDR2: MNHEY, SMNVEV (reference sequence).

This clonotype counts as medium-sized by frequency. The chain combines TRBV29-1 with TRBJ2-1; without DNA, the TCRdb call of TRBD1 cannot be checked. From germline, CDR1 is SQVTM and CDR2 ANQGSEA. This CDR3 spans 14 amino acids. The CDR3 region is CSVTGTGGTNEQFF.

V is TRBV6-2 or TRBV6-3 and J is TRBJ2-2; TCRdb gives TRBD1 as the D gene, but with no DNA this cannot be confirmed. This CDR3 is 16 amino acids long. The germline V gene encodes CDR1 MNHEY and CDR2 SVGEGT. The CDR3 sequence is CASSYLPGQGFGELFF.